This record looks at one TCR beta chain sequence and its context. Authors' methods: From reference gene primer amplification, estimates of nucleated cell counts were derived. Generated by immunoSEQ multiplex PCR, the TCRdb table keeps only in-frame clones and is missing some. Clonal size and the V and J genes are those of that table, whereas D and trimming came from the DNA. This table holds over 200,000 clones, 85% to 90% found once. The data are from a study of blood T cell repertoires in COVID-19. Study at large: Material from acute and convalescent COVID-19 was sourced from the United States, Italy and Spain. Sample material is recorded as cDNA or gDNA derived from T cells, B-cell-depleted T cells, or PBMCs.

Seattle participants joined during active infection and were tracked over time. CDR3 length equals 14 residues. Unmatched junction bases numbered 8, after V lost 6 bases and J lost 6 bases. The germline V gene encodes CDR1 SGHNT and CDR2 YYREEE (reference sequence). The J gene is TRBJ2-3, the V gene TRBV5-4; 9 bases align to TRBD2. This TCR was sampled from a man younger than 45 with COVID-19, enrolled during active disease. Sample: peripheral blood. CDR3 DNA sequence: TGTGCCAGCAAGTGGGCTAGCGGGACCGATACGCAGTATTTT. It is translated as CASKWASGTDTQYF.